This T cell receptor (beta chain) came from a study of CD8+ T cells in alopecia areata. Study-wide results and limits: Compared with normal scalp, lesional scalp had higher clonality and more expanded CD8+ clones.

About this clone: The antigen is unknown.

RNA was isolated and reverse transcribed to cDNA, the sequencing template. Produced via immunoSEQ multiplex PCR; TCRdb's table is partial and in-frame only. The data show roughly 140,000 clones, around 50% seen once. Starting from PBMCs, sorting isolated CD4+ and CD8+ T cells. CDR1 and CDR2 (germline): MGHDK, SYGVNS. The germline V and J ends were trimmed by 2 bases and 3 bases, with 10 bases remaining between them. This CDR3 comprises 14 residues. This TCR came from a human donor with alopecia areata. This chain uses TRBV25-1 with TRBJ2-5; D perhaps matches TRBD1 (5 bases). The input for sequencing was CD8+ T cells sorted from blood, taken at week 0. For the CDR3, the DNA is TGTGCCAGCAGTGAAGTTGAAGGGGAAGAGACCCAGTACTTC. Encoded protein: CASSEVEGEETQYF.